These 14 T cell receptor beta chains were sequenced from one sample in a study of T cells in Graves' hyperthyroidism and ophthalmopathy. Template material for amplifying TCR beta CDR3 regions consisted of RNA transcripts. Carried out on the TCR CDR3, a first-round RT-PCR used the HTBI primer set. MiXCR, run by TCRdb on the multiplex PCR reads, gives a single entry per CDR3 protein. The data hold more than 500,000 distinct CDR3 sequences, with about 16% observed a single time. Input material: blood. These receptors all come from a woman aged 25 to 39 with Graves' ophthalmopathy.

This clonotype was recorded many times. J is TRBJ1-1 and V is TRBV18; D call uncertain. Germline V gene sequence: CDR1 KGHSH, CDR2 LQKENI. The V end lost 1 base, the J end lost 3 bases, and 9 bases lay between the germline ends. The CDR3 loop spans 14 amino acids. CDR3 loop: CASSPQGLDTEAFF. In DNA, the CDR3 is TGTGCCAGCTCACCACAGGGATTAGACACTGAAGCTTTCTTT.

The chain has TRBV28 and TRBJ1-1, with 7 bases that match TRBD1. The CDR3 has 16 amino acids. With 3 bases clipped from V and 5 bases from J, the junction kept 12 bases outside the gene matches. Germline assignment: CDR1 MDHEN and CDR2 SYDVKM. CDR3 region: CASSFKGALWGTEAFF. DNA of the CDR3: TGTGCCAGCAGTTTTAAGGGGGCCCTATGGGGTACTGAAGCTTTCTTT.

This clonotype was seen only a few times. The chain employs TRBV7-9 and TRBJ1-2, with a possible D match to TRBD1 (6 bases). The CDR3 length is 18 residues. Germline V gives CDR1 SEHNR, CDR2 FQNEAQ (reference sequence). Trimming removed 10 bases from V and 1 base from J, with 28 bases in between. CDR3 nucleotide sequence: TGTGCCACCGACGGGGCATCTGGGACAAGGGGAGTTAACTATGGCTACACCTTC. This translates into CATDGASGTRGVNYGYTF. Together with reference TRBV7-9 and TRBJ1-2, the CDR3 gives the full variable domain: DTGVSQNPRHKITKRGQNVTFRCDPISEHNRLYWYRQTLGQGPEFLTYFQNEAQLEKSRLLSDRFSAERPKGSFSTLEIQRTEQGDSAMYLCATDGASGTRGVNYGYTFGSGTRLTVV.

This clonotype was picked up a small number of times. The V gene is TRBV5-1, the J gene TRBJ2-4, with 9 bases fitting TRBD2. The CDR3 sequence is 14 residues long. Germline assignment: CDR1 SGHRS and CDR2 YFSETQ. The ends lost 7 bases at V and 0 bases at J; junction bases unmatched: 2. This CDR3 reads CASAGGEAKNIQYF. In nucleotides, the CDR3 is TGCGCCAGCGCGGGGGGGGAAGCCAAAAACATTCAGTACTTC.

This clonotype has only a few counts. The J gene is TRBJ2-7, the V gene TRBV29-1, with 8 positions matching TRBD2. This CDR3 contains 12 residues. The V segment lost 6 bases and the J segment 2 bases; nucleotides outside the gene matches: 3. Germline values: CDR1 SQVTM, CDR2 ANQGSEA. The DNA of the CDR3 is TGCAGCGTCGCGGGACTAGCCTACGAGCAGTACTTC. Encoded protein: CSVAGLAYEQYF.

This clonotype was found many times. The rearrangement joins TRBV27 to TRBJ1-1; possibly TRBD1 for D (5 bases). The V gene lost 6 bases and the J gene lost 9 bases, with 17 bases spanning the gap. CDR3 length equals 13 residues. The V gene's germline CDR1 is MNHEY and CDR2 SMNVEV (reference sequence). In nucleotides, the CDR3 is TGTGCCAGCAGACTTCTTGAAGGGGCGAAAGCTTTCTTT. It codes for CASRLLEGAKAFF.

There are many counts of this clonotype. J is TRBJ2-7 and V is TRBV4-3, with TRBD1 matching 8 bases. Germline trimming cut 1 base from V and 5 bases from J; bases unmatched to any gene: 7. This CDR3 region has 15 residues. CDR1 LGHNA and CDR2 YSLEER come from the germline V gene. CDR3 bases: TGCGCCAGCAGCCAAGGGGCCAGGGGGCTCAACGAGCAGTACTTC. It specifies CASSQGARGLNEQYF.

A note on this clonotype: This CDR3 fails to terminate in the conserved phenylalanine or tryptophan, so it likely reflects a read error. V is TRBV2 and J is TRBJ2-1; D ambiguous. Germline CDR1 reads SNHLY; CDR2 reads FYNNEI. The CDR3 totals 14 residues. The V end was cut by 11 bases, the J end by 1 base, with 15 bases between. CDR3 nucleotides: TGTGCCGCAGTGGGTCCCGTTTCCTACAATGAGCAGTTCCTC. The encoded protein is CAAVGPVSYNEQFL.

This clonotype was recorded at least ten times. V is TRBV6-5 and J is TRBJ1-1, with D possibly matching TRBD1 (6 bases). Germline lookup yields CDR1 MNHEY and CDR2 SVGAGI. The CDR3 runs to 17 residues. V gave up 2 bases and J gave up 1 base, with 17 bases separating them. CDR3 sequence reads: CASSYSLSQGRNTEAFF. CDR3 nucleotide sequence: TGTGCCAGCAGTTACAGCCTCTCACAGGGAAGGAACACTGAAGCTTTCTTT.

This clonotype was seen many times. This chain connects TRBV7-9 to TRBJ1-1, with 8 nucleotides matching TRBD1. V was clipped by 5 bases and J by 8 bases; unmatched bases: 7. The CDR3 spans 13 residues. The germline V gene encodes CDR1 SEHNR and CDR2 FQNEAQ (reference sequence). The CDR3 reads CASSTQGAPEAFF. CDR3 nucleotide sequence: TGTGCCAGCAGCACTCAGGGGGCCCCAGAAGCTTTCTTT.

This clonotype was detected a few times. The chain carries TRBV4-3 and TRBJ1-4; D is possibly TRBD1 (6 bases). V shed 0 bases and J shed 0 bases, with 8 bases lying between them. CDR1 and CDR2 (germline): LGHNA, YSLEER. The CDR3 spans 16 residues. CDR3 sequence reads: CASSQEGQPTNEKLFF. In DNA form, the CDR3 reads TGCGCCAGCAGCCAAGAAGGACAGCCAACTAATGAAAAACTGTTTTTT.

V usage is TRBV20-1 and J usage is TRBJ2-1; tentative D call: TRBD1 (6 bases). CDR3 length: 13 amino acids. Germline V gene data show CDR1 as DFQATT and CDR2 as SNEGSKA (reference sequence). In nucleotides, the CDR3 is TGCAGCCCACATTTGCAGGGGTCGGCTGAGCAGTTCTTC. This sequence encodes CSPHLQGSAEQFF.

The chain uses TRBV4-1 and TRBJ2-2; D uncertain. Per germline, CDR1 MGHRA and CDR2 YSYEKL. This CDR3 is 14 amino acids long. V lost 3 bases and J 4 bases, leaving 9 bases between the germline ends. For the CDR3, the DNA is TGCGCCAGCAGCCATCTAGGGTCCACCGGGGAGCTGTTTTTT. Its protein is CASSHLGSTGELFF.

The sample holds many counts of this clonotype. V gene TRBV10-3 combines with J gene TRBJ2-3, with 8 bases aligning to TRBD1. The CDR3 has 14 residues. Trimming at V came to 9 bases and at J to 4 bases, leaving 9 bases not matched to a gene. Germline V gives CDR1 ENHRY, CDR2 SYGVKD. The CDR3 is CAIWTGMLSDTQYF. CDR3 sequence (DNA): TGTGCCATATGGACAGGGATGCTATCAGATACGCAGTATTTT.